The rows below give T cell receptor beta chains drawn from one sample of a study of cytomegalovirus exposure and HLA in healthy donors. The table came from immunoSEQ multiplex PCR; TCRdb's copy has only in-frame clones and leaves some out. This table holds around 160,000 clones, about 80% found once. The sample was PBMCs. These receptors all stem from a man between 18 and 29 years old in good health and CMV-seropositive. CDR3s include the opening cysteine and the closing phenylalanine or tryptophan. The D gene is left open where the match is weak. Not all rows give a size; the values are once, few, many and, for expanded clones, a class.

J | V | D | size | CDR3 | DNA
TRBJ1-1 | TRBV6-1 | NA | once | CASRAGNPEAFF | TGTGCCAGCAGGGCAGGGAATCCTGAAGCTTTCTTT
TRBJ2-1 | TRBV19 | NA | NA | CASTPAGLSYNEQFF | TGTGCCAGTACCCCAGCGGGTCTTTCCTACAATGAGCAGTTCTTC
TRBJ1-4 | TRBV28 | NA | once | CASSLGGSSNEKLFF | TGTGCCAGCAGTTTAGGCGGATCATCGAATGAAAAACTGTTTTTT
TRBJ2-7 | TRBV27 | NA | NA | CASSPSVAGTYEQYF | TGTGCCAGCAGTCCCTCGGTGGCAGGGACCTACGAGCAGTACTTC
TRBJ1-1 | TRBV2 | NA | NA | CASSEHPNREAFF | TGTGCCAGCAGTGAACATCCGAACAGAGAAGCTTTCTTT
TRBJ1-1 | TRBV2 | NA | NA | CASSPEPMSEAFF | TGTGCCAGCAGTCCGGAGCCTATGTCTGAAGCTTTCTTT
TRBJ2-5 | TRBV29-1 | TRBD1 | NA | CSVQGVGETQYF | TGCAGCGTGCAGGGGGTCGGGGAGACCCAGTACTTC
TRBJ2-2 | TRBV27 | NA | NA | CASSLSPGHPTGELFF | TGTGCCAGCAGTTTATCTCCCGGACATCCCACCGGGGAGCTGTTTTTT
TRBJ2-1 | TRBV7-2 | TRBD2 | NA | CASSLVSGAIWEQFF | TGTGCCAGCAGCTTAGTTAGCGGGGCCATATGGGAGCAGTTCTTC
TRBJ2-1 | TRBV6-5 | TRBD2 | NA | CASSYHGAGAYNEQFF | TGTGCCAGCAGTTACCATGGAGCGGGGGCCTACAATGAGCAGTTCTTC
TRBJ1-2 | TRBV6-5 | NA | NA | CASSYAGNQHGYTF | TGTGCCAGCAGTTACGCAGGGAACCAACATGGCTACACCTTC
TRBJ2-7 | TRBV5-1 | NA | NA | CASSMADEQYF | TGCGCCAGCAGCATGGCCGACGAGCAGTACTTC
TRBJ1-1 | TRBV29-1 | NA | NA | CSVETQGRAEAFF | TGCAGCGTTGAAACCCAGGGGAGGGCTGAAGCTTTCTTT
TRBJ2-7 | TRBV7-2 | TRBD1 | NA | CASSGDRGGYEQYF | TGTGCCAGCAGCGGGGACAGGGGGGGATACGAGCAGTACTTC
TRBJ2-5 | TRBV6-5 | NA | NA | CASSYSMDSLETQYF | TGTGCCAGCAGTTACTCAATGGACAGTTTGGAGACCCAGTACTTC
TRBJ1-5 | TRBV19 | TRBD1 | NA | CASSRFSSGQRNQPQHF | TGTGCCAGTAGTCGATTTTCTTCGGGACAGAGGAATCAGCCCCAGCATTTT
TRBJ1-3 | TRBV6-1 | NA | NA | CASSERGSFRAGNTIYF | TGTGCCAGCAGTGAAAGGGGGTCGTTCCGGGCTGGAAACACCATATATTTT
TRBJ2-2 | TRBV28 | TRBD2 | few | CASSLWAAGINTGELFF | TGTGCCAGCAGTTTATGGGCAGCGGGGATAAACACCGGGGAGCTGTTTTTT
TRBJ2-7 | TRBV11-2 | TRBD2 | NA | CASSLQAGGYEQYF | TGTGCCAGCAGCTTGCAAGCGGGGGGCTACGAGCAGTACTTC
TRBJ2-1 | TRBV9 | NA | NA | CASNLQGGGGINEQFF | TGTGCCAGCAATCTACAGGGAGGGGGGGGCATCAATGAGCAGTTCTTC
TRBJ1-2 | TRBV9 | NA | NA | CASSVGTAANYGYTF | TGTGCCAGCAGCGTAGGGACAGCAGCAAACTATGGCTACACCTTC
TRBJ2-7 | TRBV10-2 | NA | NA | CASNAGPLSYEQYF | TGCGCCAGCAATGCGGGACCCCTCTCTTACGAGCAGTACTTC
TRBJ2-7 | TRBV4-1 | NA | NA | CASSQGPEYEQYF | TGCGCCAGCAGCCAAGGGCCAGAATACGAGCAGTACTTC
TRBJ2-5 | TRBV19 | NA | NA | CASSSGLQETQYF | TGTGCCAGTAGTAGCGGCCTCCAAGAGACCCAGTACTTC
TRBJ2-3 | TRBV19 | TRBD1 | NA | CASAGRDRGPTDTQYF | TGTGCCAGTGCGGGCCGGGACAGGGGGCCCACAGATACGCAGTATTTT
TRBJ1-6 | TRBV7-9 | NA | once | CASSSGGYNSPLHF | TGTGCCAGCAGCTCCGGGGGATATAATTCACCCCTCCACTTT
TRBJ2-7 | TRBV19 | NA | NA | CASSSSPYEQYF | TGTGCCAGTAGTAGTTCGCCCTACGAGCAGTACTTC
TRBJ2-7 | TRBV27 | NA | NA | CASMEGRAGYEQYF | TGTGCCAGCATGGAGGGCAGGGCTGGGTACGAGCAGTACTTC
TRBJ2-1 | TRBV5-3 | NA | NA | CARSFRDEQFF | TGTGCCAGAAGCTTTAGAGATGAGCAGTTCTTC
TRBJ2-3 | TRBV2 | TRBD2 | NA | CASSEQRGGHNTQYF | TGTGCCAGCAGTGAACAGCGGGGGGGCCACAATACGCAGTATTTT
TRBJ2-7 | TRBV30 | TRBD1 | NA | CAWRAYRGPNYEQYF | TGTGCCTGGAGGGCGTACAGGGGCCCAAACTACGAGCAGTACTTC
TRBJ1-4 | TRBV5-1 | NA | NA | CASSLVTGLPNEKLLF | TGCGCCAGCAGCTTGGTCACAGGGTTGCCTAATGAAAAACTGCTTTTT
TRBJ2-7 | TRBV4-3 | NA | NA | CASSQSSGFAAASTYEQYF | TGCGCCAGCAGCCAATCAAGCGGATTTGCGGCAGCTTCCACCTACGAGCAGTACTTC
TRBJ1-1 | TRBV7-9 | NA | NA | CASNKDRMNTEAFF | TGTGCCAGCAACAAAGACAGGATGAACACTGAAGCTTTCTTT
TRBJ2-7 | TRBV11-2 | TRBD2 | NA | CASSDGLVGGSYEQYF | TGTGCCAGCAGCGACGGACTAGTGGGGGGATCCTACGAGCAGTACTTC
TRBJ1-5 | TRBV7-8 | TRBD1 | NA | CASSSRQGNQPQHF | TGTGCCAGCAGCTCCAGACAGGGGAATCAGCCCCAGCATTTT
TRBJ2-7 | TRBV13 | NA | NA | CASSLLDSGSYEQYF | TGTGCCAGCAGCTTGTTGGATAGCGGATCCTACGAGCAGTACTTC
TRBJ2-5 | TRBV10-3 | TRBD1 | NA | CATRHPGQGGETQYF | TGTGCCACCCGTCATCCGGGACAGGGAGGGGAGACCCAGTACTTC
TRBJ2-1 | TRBV4-1 | TRBD2 | NA | CASSQTLAGDKLNEQFF | TGCGCCAGCAGCCAGACTTTAGCGGGAGATAAGCTGAATGAGCAGTTCTTC
TRBJ2-1 | TRBV6-1 | TRBD2 | few | CASSEKAGGDEQFF | TGTGCCAGCAGTGAAAAGGCGGGGGGTGATGAGCAGTTCTTC
TRBJ2-1 | TRBV18 | NA | NA | CASSPGGHEQFF | TGTGCCAGCTCACCGGGAGGACATGAGCAGTTCTTC
TRBJ1-5 | TRBV6-6 | NA | NA | CASGAFNQPQHF | TGTGCCAGCGGGGCCTTCAATCAGCCCCAGCATTTT